The entry that follows covers one T cell receptor (beta chain) sequence. Its antigen is not known. The data were taken from a study of T cell repertoires in cytomegalovirus infection. About the study: Public TCR beta signatures were indicative of both CMV infection and a matching HLA type. Study-level findings and limits: There were HLA-C-restricted CMV-specific TCR beta clonotypes dominating the ex vivo response.

MiXCR, run by TCRdb on the reads, gives a single entry per CDR3 protein. The repertoire holds about 110,000 distinct CDR3 sequences, with around 30% as singletons. There are 15 residues in the CDR3. Trimming cost V 6 bases and J 3 bases; bases outside gene matches: 8. Germline V gene sequence: CDR1 MNHEY, CDR2 SMNVEV (reference sequence). The sample was CD8+ T cells from cultured PBMCs, taken from culture after CMV antigen stimulation. This sequence joins TRBV27 and TRBJ1-5, with 7 bases that match TRBD1. The receptor comes from a human donor in good health (CMV status not recorded). Some clones in this sample may be carry-over from other donors' samples. DNA of the CDR3: TGTGCCAGCAGCCAGGAGGGACAGCTCAATCAGCCCCAGCATTTT. Translated, it gives CASSQEGQLNQPQHF.